Listed below are T cell receptor beta chains from one sample, sequenced in a study of cytomegalovirus exposure and HLA in healthy donors. Clones were read by immunoSEQ multiplex PCR, and TCRdb kept only the in-frame ones, dropping some. Of 170,000 or so clones listed, roughly 78% are singletons. Material: PBMCs. The receptors shown here come from a boy younger than 18 in good health and CMV-seronegative. Both conserved end residues are part of each CDR3. D genes are given only for firm matches. Rows give clone size only sometimes, using once, few, many, or a class for an expanded clone.

d_call	clone_size	v_call	j_call	cdr3_nt	cdr3_aa
.	.	TRBV6-6	TRBJ2-7	TGTGCCAGCAGTTACGGCTTACAATACGAGCAGTACTTC	CASSYGLQYEQYF
.	once	TRBV5-1	TRBJ1-6	TGCGCCAGCGCCCCAGCGAGCTCCTATAATTCACCCCTCCACTTT	CASAPASSYNSPLHF
.	once	TRBV28	TRBJ1-6	TGTGCCAGCAGGGGGAGGGTTTCTAATTCACCCCTCCACTTT	CASRGRVSNSPLHF
TRBD2	.	TRBV11-3	TRBJ2-1	TGTGCCAGCAGCTTAGGGTCGTTTAGCGGGAGTTGGAATGAGCAGTTCTTC	CASSLGSFSGSWNEQFF
.	.	TRBV4-3	TRBJ2-7	TGCGCCAGCAGCCAAGACCTACGGAGGGACTACGAGCAGTACTTC	CASSQDLRRDYEQYF
.	.	TRBV5-1	TRBJ2-3	TGCGCCAGCACTTACCTGACAGCAAGCACAGATACGCAGTATTTT	CASTYLTASTDTQYF
TRBD2	few	TRBV4-3	TRBJ2-1	TGCGCCAGCAGCCAAGACCGGACTAGCGGGTTATACAATGAGCAGTTCTTC	CASSQDRTSGLYNEQFF
TRBD2	.	TRBV11-3	TRBJ2-2	TGTGCCAGCAGCCTGACTAGCCTGAACACCGGGGAGCTGTTTTTT	CASSLTSLNTGELFF
TRBD1	.	TRBV2	TRBJ2-7	TGTGCCAGCAGCCGCACAGGGGGTGGGGGCGAGCAGTACTTC	CASSRTGGGGEQYF
TRBD1	.	TRBV19	TRBJ1-2	TGTGCCATAAACAGGGGGCCAGGGGATGGCTACACCTTC	CAINRGPGDGYTF
.	.	TRBV27	TRBJ1-1	TGTGCCAGCAGTTTATTAGGAGGAGAGGCTGAAGCTTTCTTT	CASSLLGGEAEAFF
.	once	TRBV6-1	TRBJ2-3	TGTGCCAGCAGCTCAGGGTGGACGCAGTATTTT	CASSSGWTQYF
.	.	TRBV9	TRBJ1-2	TGTGCCAGCAGCGGGGCAGGGGTCTATGGCTACACCTTC	CASSGAGVYGYTF
.	.	TRBV13	TRBJ1-2	TGTGCCAGCAGCTACCCAGGGATTTTTGGCTACACCTTC	CASSYPGIFGYTF
.	.	TRBV6-4	TRBJ2-3	TGTGCCAGCAGTGACTCAGAGCGGCCTGGGGATACGCAGTATTTT	CASSDSERPGDTQYF
TRBD1	.	TRBV5-6	TRBJ2-7	TGTGCCAGCAGCTTTAAGGGCCGGCGGACAGGGGGCCACGAGCAGTACTTC	CASSFKGRRTGGHEQYF
.	.	TRBV7-9	TRBJ1-4	TGTGCCAGCAGCTTAAGAGAGGCGACTAATGAAAAACTGTTTTTT	CASSLREATNEKLFF
TRBD1	.	TRBV11-2	TRBJ1-1	TGTGCCAGCAGCTTACGGGGAGGACAGGGGGACACTGAAGCTTTCTTT	CASSLRGGQGDTEAFF
TRBD1	.	TRBV18	TRBJ1-2	TGTGCCAGCTCTCGGGACAGGGTCCCCAGCTACTATGGCTACACCTTC	CASSRDRVPSYYGYTF
TRBD1	.	TRBV7-3	TRBJ1-1	TGTGCCAGCAGCCGACAGGGCTACACTGAAGCCTTCTTT	CASSRQGYTEAFF
TRBD1	.	TRBV6-1	TRBJ1-3	TGTGCCAGCCGGGTAAACCGACAGGGCGGAAACACCATATATTTT	CASRVNRQGGNTIYF
.	.	TRBV19	TRBJ2-3	TGTGCCAGTAACGCCGGGCCGGACACAGTGAGGCAGTATTTT	CASNAGPDTVRQYF
.	.	TRBV7-9	TRBJ1-4	TGTGCCAGCAGTCGATCAGGAACGACTAATGAAAAACTGTTTTTT	CASSRSGTTNEKLFF
.	once	TRBV30	TRBJ1-1	TGTGCCTGGAGTGTTCGGGGGGGAAGTGAAGCTTTCTTT	CAWSVRGGSEAFF
TRBD1	.	TRBV7-3	TRBJ2-2	TGTGCCAGCAGCTTCCAGGGGGCCGACACCGGGGAGCTGTTTTTT	CASSFQGADTGELFF
TRBD1	few	TRBV19	TRBJ1-2	TGTGCCAGTAGTCCCGGACAGGCCTATGGCTACACCTTC	CASSPGQAYGYTF
TRBD1	.	TRBV4-2	TRBJ2-1	TGTGCCAGCAGCCAGGGACAGGGATCGAATGAGCAGTTCTTC	CASSQGQGSNEQFF
TRBD1	.	TRBV18	TRBJ1-2	TGTGCCAGCTCACCCGAGACAGGGGGGTATGGCTACACCTTC	CASSPETGGYGYTF
.	.	TRBV14	TRBJ2-1	TGTGCCAGCAGCCTGTCTAATGAGCAGTTCTTC	CASSLSNEQFF
.	.	TRBV28	TRBJ2-6	TGTGCCAGCAGTTTTGGGGGGATTGGGGCCAACGTCCTGACTTTC	CASSFGGIGANVLTF
TRBD1	.	TRBV13	TRBJ2-7	TGTGCCAGCAGCCGCGGCGAGGGGACAGGGGCCTACGAGCAGTACTTC	CASSRGEGTGAYEQYF
TRBD1	.	TRBV9	TRBJ1-1	TGTGCCAGCAGCGCGGCCCCGACAGGGTACACTGAAGCTTTCTTT	CASSAAPTGYTEAFF
TRBD2	few	TRBV2	TRBJ2-1	TGTGCCAGCAGCATAGCGGGAGGGGTCTACAATGAGCAGTTCTTC	CASSIAGGVYNEQFF
.	few	TRBV6-6	TRBJ2-7	TGTGCCAGCAGCGAACAGGGCTACGAGCAGTACTTC	CASSEQGYEQYF
TRBD2	.	TRBV4-1	TRBJ2-1	TGCGCCAGCAGCCAAGTAGGACTAGAAGATGAGCAGTTCTTC	CASSQVGLEDEQFF
.	.	TRBV6-1	TRBJ1-4	TGTGCCAGCGTGGGCAGGGCGGAAGAAAAACTGTTTTTT	CASVGRAEEKLFF
.	once	TRBV5-1	TRBJ2-5	TGCGCCAGCAGCTTGGCAGGGTATCAGGAGACCCAGTACTTC	CASSLAGYQETQYF
TRBD1	few	TRBV29-1	TRBJ1-2	TGCAGCGTTGAAGTCGACAGGGGCGGTGGCTACACCTTC	CSVEVDRGGGYTF
TRBD1	.	TRBV5-1	TRBJ1-1	TGCGCCAGCTGGACGACAGGGGCGGCCACTGAAGCTTTCTTT	CASWTTGAATEAFF
.	.	TRBV6-5	TRBJ1-5	TGTGCCAGCGCCGACAGTAGCAATCAGCCCCAGCATTTT	CASADSSNQPQHF
.	.	TRBV2	TRBJ2-3	TGTGCCACCGAGACAGACACAGATACGCAGTATTTT	CATETDTDTQYF
TRBD1	.	TRBV6-6	TRBJ2-2	TGTGCCAGCAGCCTCGGGACAGGGCAGACCGGGGAGCTGTTTTTT	CASSLGTGQTGELFF